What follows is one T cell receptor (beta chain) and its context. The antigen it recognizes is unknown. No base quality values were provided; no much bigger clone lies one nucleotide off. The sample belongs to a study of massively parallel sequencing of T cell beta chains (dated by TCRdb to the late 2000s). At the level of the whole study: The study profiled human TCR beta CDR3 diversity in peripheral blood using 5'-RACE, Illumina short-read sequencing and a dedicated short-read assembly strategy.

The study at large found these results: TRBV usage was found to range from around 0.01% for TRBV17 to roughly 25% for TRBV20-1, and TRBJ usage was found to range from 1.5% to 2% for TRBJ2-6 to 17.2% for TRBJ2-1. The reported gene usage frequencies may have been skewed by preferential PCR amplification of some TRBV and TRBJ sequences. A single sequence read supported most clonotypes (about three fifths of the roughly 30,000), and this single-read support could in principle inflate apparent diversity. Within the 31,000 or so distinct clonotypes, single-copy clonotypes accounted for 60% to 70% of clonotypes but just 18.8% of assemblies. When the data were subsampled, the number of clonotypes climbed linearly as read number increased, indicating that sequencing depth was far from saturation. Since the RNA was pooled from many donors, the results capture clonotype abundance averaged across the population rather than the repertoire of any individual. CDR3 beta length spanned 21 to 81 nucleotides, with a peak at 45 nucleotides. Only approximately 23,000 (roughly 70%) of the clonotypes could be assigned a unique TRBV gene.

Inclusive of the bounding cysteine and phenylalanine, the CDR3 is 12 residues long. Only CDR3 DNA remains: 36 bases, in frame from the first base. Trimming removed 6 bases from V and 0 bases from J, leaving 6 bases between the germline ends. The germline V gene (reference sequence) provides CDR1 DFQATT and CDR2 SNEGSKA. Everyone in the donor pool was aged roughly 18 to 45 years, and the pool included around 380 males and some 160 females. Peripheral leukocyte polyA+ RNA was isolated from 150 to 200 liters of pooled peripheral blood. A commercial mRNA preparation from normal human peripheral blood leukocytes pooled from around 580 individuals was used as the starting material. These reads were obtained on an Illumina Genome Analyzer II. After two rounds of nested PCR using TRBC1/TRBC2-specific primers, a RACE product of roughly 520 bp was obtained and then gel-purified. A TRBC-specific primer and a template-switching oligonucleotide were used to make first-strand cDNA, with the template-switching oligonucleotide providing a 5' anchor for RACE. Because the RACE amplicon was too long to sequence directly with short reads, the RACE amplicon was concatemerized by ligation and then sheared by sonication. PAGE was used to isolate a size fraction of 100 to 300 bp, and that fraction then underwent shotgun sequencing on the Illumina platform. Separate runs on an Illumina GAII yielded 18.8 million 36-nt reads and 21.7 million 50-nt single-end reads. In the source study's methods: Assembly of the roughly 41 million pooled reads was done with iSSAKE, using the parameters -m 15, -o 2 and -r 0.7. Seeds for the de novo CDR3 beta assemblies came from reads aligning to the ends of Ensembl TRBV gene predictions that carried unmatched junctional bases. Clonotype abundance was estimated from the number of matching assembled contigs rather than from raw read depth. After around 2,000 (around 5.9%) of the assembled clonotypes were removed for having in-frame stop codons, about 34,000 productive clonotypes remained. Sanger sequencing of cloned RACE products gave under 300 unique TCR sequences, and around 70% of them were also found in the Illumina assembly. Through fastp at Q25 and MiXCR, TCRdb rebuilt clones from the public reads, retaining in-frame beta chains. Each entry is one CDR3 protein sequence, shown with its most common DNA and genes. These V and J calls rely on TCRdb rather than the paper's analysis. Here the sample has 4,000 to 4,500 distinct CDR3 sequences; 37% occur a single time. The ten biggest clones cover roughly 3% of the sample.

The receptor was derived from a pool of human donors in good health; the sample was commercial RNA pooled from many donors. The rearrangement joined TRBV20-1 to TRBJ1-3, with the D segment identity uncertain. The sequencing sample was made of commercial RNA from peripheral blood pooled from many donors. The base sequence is TGCAGTGCGACTGACTCTGGAAACACCATATATTTT. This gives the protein CSATDSGNTIYF.